These 16 T cell receptor beta chains were sequenced from one sample in a study of T cell responses to AZD1222 COVID-19 vaccine. Generated by immunoSEQ multiplex PCR, the TCRdb table keeps only in-frame clones and is missing some. This sample has 97,000 or so clones; approximately 93% occur once, and the top ten carry around 8.6%. Specimen: peripheral blood, collected 28 days after the second AZD1222 dose. The origin of the receptors is an adult who received the AZD1222 COVID-19 vaccine.

The chain uses TRBV6-1 and TRBJ1-1; unclear D gene. CDR3 length equals 12 residues. Trimming stripped 1 base from V and 11 bases from J, with 11 bases between. The germline V gene has CDR1 MNHNS and CDR2 SASEGT. The DNA of the CDR3 is TGTGCCAGCAGTGAAGGCGGGCAGTCTGCTTTCTTT. Its translation: CASSEGGQSAFF.

The table lists this clone with a count of one. The chain is built from TRBV2 and TRBJ2-7; D unclear. CDR1 and CDR2 from the germline V gene are SNHLY and FYNNEI. V was shortened by 2 bases and J by 0 bases, with 5 bases between the two germline ends. CDR3 size: 13 residues. The CDR3 loop is CASSEQNSYEQYF. The CDR3 DNA reads as TGTGCCAGCAGTGAACAGAACTCCTACGAGCAGTACTTC.

This clone has only a few counts. The chain is built from TRBV7-9 and TRBJ1-1; TRBD1 aligns across 7 bases. CDR1 SEHNR and CDR2 FQNEAQ come from the germline V gene (reference sequence). This CDR3 is built from 14 residues. Unmatched junction bases numbered 4, after V lost 6 bases and J lost 0 bases. Here the CDR3 reads CASSYTGVNTEAFF. CDR3 DNA: TGTGCCAGCAGTTATACAGGGGTGAACACTGAAGCTTTCTTT.

The chain uses TRBV25-1 and TRBJ1-5, with 7 nucleotides matching TRBD1. This CDR3 is built from 14 residues. Looked up from germline, CDR1 is MGHDK and CDR2 is SYGVNS. V lost 3 bases and J lost 5; bases outside the gene matches: 4. The CDR3 nucleotides read TGTGCCAGCAGTGAGGCAGGGGGGCATCAGCCCCAGCATTTT. It translates to CASSEAGGHQPQHF.

This clone was seen only once. The genes are TRBV29-1 and TRBJ1-1; D uncertain. V shed 6 bases and J shed 6 bases, with 17 bases lying between them. CDR1 and CDR2 from the germline V gene are SQVTM and ANQGSEA. The CDR3 is 13 amino acids. The CDR3 region has the DNA TGCAGCGTCGTTCCGGACGGCGGGGCTGAAGCTTTCTTT. Protein product: CSVVPDGGAEAFF.

This chain links TRBV19 with TRBJ2-1; D is ambiguous. Deletions cut 5 bases from V and 3 bases from J, with 17 bases between. Germline loops: CDR1 LNHDA, CDR2 SQIVND (reference sequence). The CDR3 consists of 16 residues. The CDR3 loop reads CASSRDPLRLYNEQFF. The CDR3 DNA is TGTGCCAGTAGTCGAGACCCCCTCAGGCTCTACAATGAGCAGTTCTTC.

The chain joins TRBV9 to TRBJ1-3; 9 bases are shared with TRBD1. The CDR3 extends over 18 amino acids. Germline lookup yields CDR1 SGDLS and CDR2 YYNGEE. V lost 3 bases, J lost 0 bases, and 10 bases stayed unmatched. The CDR3 loop reads CASSAAPRDRVSGNTIYF. The CDR3 DNA reads as TGTGCCAGCAGCGCCGCCCCTCGGGACAGGGTCTCTGGAAACACCATATATTTT.

This clone turned up a few times. The rearrangement links TRBV5-4 to TRBJ1-6; the match to TRBD1 covers 10 bases. This CDR3 comprises 16 residues. Germline CDR1 and CDR2: SGHNT and YYREEE (reference sequence). J was trimmed by 7 bases and V by 4 bases; bases with no gene match: 8. DNA for the CDR3: TGTGCCAGCAGCCTGGGACAGGGGAAGTTGAATTCACCCCTCCACTTT. It codes for CASSLGQGKLNSPLHF.

The genes are TRBV27 and TRBJ2-1, with TRBD2 matching 8 bases. The V gene's germline CDR1 is MNHEY and CDR2 SMNVEV (reference sequence). The CDR3 contains 13 residues. The V gene end was trimmed by 6 bases and the J gene end by 8 bases; junction bases not matched to a gene: 6. CDR3 residues: CASRTSGGYEQFF. DNA for the CDR3: TGTGCCAGCAGAACTAGCGGAGGGTATGAGCAGTTCTTC.

V and J are TRBV7-6 and TRBJ1-5; D gene ambiguous. V dropped 1 base and J dropped 4 bases, with 11 bases sitting between them. The germline V gene has CDR1 SGHVS and CDR2 FNYEAQ. CDR3 length: 15 amino acids. The CDR3 region is CASSLGPGWNQPQHF. The CDR3 DNA follows: TGTGCCAGCAGCTTAGGACCTGGTTGGAATCAGCCCCAGCATTTT.

The chain recombines TRBV18 with TRBJ2-2; perhaps TRBD2 as D (5 bases). Germline values: CDR1 KGHSH, CDR2 LQKENI. V gave up 0 bases and J gave up 2 bases, with 7 bases separating them. The CDR3 contains 15 residues. The CDR3 loop is CASSPPGLNTGELFF. The DNA for the CDR3 is TGTGCCAGCTCACCACCCGGACTCAACACCGGGGAGCTGTTTTTT.

The chain carries TRBV6-5 and TRBJ1-4; D remains ambiguous. Looked up from germline, CDR1 is MNHEY and CDR2 is SVGAGI. The CDR3 loop spans 15 amino acids. Trimming left V 5 bases short and J 8 bases short, with 18 bases between. CDR3 in amino acids: CASSPSRQKGEKLFF. CDR3 in DNA: TGTGCCAGCAGTCCGTCACGTCAAAAGGGCGAAAAACTGTTTTTT.

The genes are TRBV28 and TRBJ2-3, with TRBD2 as a possible D gene (5 bases). The length of the CDR3 is 13 residues. Germline CDR1 MDHEN, CDR2 SYDVKM. With 6 bases removed from V and 2 bases from J, the gap between germline ends came to 9 bases. The CDR3 loop is CASSETNTDTQYF. DNA for the CDR3: TGTGCCAGCAGCGAGACTAACACAGATACGCAGTATTTT.

The rearrangement uses TRBV27 and TRBJ2-7; the match to TRBD1 covers 9 bases. The CDR3 is made up of 15 amino acids. Germline CDR1 MNHEY, CDR2 SMNVEV (reference sequence). V lost 2 bases, J lost 5 bases, and 7 bases stayed unmatched. The CDR3 reads CASSLRETGGHEQYF. DNA of the CDR3: TGTGCCAGCAGTTTACGGGAAACAGGGGGCCACGAGCAGTACTTC.

This clone has only a few counts. The chain recombines TRBV4-2 with TRBJ2-7; D is uncertain. Per germline, CDR1 LGHNA and CDR2 YNFKEQ. CDR3 length: 12 amino acids. Trimming left V 3 bases short and J 4 bases short, with 7 bases between. Here the CDR3 DNA reads TGTGCCAGCAGCCAGAAGGGATACGAGCAGTACTTC. It is translated as CASSQKGYEQYF.

This clone has more than one count but fewer than ten. The V call is TRBV6-2 or TRBV6-3, the J call TRBJ1-5, with TRBD1 identical over 7 bases. The V gene's germline CDR1 is MNHEY and CDR2 SVGEGT. The CDR3 totals 14 residues. V lost 7 bases, J lost 7 bases, and 10 bases stayed unmatched. CDR3 region: CASNPTGDEQPQHF. The CDR3 bases are TGTGCCAGCAACCCCACAGGGGACGAGCAGCCCCAGCATTTT.